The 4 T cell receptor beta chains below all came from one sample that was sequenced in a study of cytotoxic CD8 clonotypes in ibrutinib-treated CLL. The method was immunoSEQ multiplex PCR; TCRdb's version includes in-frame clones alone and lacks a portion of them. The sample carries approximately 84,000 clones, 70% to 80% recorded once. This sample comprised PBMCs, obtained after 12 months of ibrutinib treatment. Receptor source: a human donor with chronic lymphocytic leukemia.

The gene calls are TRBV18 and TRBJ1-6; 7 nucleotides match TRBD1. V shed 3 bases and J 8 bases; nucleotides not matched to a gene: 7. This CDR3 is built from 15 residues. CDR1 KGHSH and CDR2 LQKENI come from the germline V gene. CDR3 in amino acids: CASSPDRAAHSPLHF. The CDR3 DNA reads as TGTGCCAGCTCACCCGACAGGGCCGCCCATTCACCCCTCCACTTT.

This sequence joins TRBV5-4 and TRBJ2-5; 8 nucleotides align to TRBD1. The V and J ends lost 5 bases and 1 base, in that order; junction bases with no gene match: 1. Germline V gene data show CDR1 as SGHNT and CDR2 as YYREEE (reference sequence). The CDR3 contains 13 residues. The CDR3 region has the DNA TGTGCCAGCAGGGACAGGGTCCAAGAGACCCAGTACTTC. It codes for CASRDRVQETQYF.

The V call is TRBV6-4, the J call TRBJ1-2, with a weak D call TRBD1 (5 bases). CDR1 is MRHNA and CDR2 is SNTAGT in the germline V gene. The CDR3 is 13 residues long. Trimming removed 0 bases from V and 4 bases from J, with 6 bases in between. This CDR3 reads CASSDSGGYGYTF. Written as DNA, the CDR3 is TGTGCCAGCAGTGACTCGGGGGGCTATGGCTACACCTTC.

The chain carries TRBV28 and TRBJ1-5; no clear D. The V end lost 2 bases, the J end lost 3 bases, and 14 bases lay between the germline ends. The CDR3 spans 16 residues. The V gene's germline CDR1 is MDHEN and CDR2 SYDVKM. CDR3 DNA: TGTGCCAGCAGTTTACTGTCGTTCACCAACAATCAGCCCCAGCATTTT. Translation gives CASSLLSFTNNQPQHF.